This T cell receptor (beta chain) was sequenced in a study of shared clonotypes between healthy human individuals. Sorted subsets were amplified in replicate PCRs using around 220 ng DNA, around 30,000 T cell genomes. The assay was immunoSEQ multiplex PCR, and TCRdb's table has in-frame clones only and misses some. The table lists about 1 million clones, under 80% of them singletons. V lost 7 bases to trimming and J lost 4 bases, with 13 bases between them. CDR3 length equals 14 residues. CDR1 and CDR2 from the germline V gene are SNHLY and FYNNEI. Donors, without exception, were Caucasian adults residing in Nashville, Tennessee. Researchers partitioned CD4+ cells into CD45RA+ naive and CD45RA-negative memory subsets. This clone was counted between two and nine times. The antigen remains undetermined. Findings of the study overall: All-four-donor shared clonotypes had higher generation probabilities than non-shared clonotypes did.

The clonotype originates from a man between 18 and 29 years old in good health. The sequencing sample was made of memory CD4+ T cells sorted from blood. Subset noted: CD45RA-negative fraction. V is TRBV2 and J is TRBJ2-2; weak D call: TRBD2 (5 bases). The CDR3 here is CASIQDSLTGELFF. In nucleotides, the CDR3 is TGTGCCAGCATTCAGGACTCGCTCACCGGGGAGCTGTTTTTT.